The 2 T cell receptor beta chains presented below share a single source sample, sequenced in a study of blood T cell repertoires in COVID-19. TCRdb keeps only in-frame clones here, not all; method: immunoSEQ multiplex PCR. The sample yields fewer than 200,000 clones, more than 75% seen once. Source material: peripheral blood. The source of these receptors is an older woman with COVID-19, enrolled during active disease.

The rearrangement joins TRBV5-5 to TRBJ1-1; D call uncertain. The V end was cut by 6 bases, the J end by 1 base, with 10 bases between. The CDR3 has 13 amino acids. The germline gives CDR1 SGHKS, CDR2 YYEKEE (reference sequence). The CDR3 sequence: CASTPRPNTEAFF. For the CDR3, the DNA is TGTGCCAGCACCCCGCGGCCGAACACTGAAGCTTTCTTT. Looking up the rest from reference TRBV5-5 and TRBJ1-1 gives the full variable domain: DAGVTQSPTHLIKTRGQQVTLRCSPISGHKSVSWYQQVLGQGPQFIFQYYEKEERGRGNFPDRFSARQFPNYSSELNVNALLLGDSALYLCASTPRPNTEAFFGQGTRLTVV.

CDR3: CATRFQIGFLYGYTF. CDR3 coding DNA: TGTGCCACCCGTTTCCAAATCGGGTTTTTATATGGCTACACCTTC. The chain uses TRBV24-1 and TRBJ1-2, with D unclear. Deletions cut 9 bases from V and 5 bases from J, with 21 bases between. The germline V gene encodes CDR1 KGHDR and CDR2 SFDVKD. The CDR3 is 15 residues long.